This T cell receptor (beta chain) was profiled in a study of Graves' ophthalmopathy and Graves' hyperthyroidism. Study summary: Peripheral blood collection took place at initial diagnosis, before any treatment.

The authors amplified TCR beta CDR3 regions, and they did so from RNA transcripts for repertoire sequencing. The first round was an RT-PCR with HTBI primers, and the second round was a multiplex PCR. In TCRdb, the multiplex PCR reads were re-called with MiXCR into one record per CDR3 protein. The sample has a few hundred thousand distinct CDR3 sequences, roughly a sixth seen once. CDR3 length: 14 residues. Trimming at V came to 0 bases and at J to 6 bases, leaving 4 bases not matched to a gene. Germline CDR1 DFQATT, CDR2 SNEGSKA (reference sequence). The hyperthyroidism patients, aged 18 to 65, had been newly diagnosed, with under 2 months' duration. The diagnosis was founded upon clinical symptoms, serum thyroxine, TRAb, thyroid ultrasound and orbital computed tomography.

The specimen sequenced was peripheral blood. This TCR was sampled from an adult woman with stable Graves' hyperthyroidism. The V call is TRBV20-1, the J call TRBJ2-2, with 7 bases fitting TRBD2. CDR3 loop: CSARDGGVAGELFF. In DNA form, the CDR3 reads TGCAGTGCTAGAGATGGGGGGGTCGCCGGGGAGCTGTTTTTT.